This T cell receptor (beta chain) appears in the sequencing data of a study of blood T cell repertoires in COVID-19. Study-wide context: T cells, B-cell-depleted T cells, or PBMCs provided the cDNA or gDNA that served as material.

In the study's own analysis: Estimates of nucleated cell counts were drawn from the amplification of reference gene primers. Sequenced by immunoSEQ multiplex PCR; TCRdb stores in-frame clones only, minus some. V, J and clone size reflect that table, while D and trimming were determined from the DNA. The profile shows 300,000 to 500,000 clones, 88% of them singletons. This study enrolled people aged 18 to 89 from approximately 24 US geographic areas. The CDR3 extends over 17 amino acids. The germline CDR1 and CDR2 sequences are GTSNPN and SVGIG (reference sequence). The ends were cut back, 0 bases at V and 0 bases at J, with 15 bases in the middle.

Sequencing was performed on PBMCs or T cells enriched from blood (not recorded which). This receptor was taken from a woman aged 40 to 55 with acute COVID-19. The V and J genes are TRBV30 and TRBJ1-5; D remains ambiguous. DNA for the CDR3: TGTGCCTGGAGTGTATTTCCAGGTACTGATAGCAATCAGCCCCAGCATTTT. Translation gives CAWSVFPGTDSNQPQHF.